Listed here are 13 T cell receptor beta chains from one sample, sequenced in a study of T cell responses to AZD1222 COVID-19 vaccine. Clones were read by immunoSEQ multiplex PCR, and TCRdb kept only the in-frame ones, dropping some. The profile shows about 180,000 clones, 94% of them singletons. Material: peripheral blood, obtained 28 days after the second AZD1222 dose. The receptors originated from an adult who received the AZD1222 COVID-19 vaccine.

The gene calls are TRBV19 and TRBJ1-5; D gene uncertain. V lost 3 bases and J 3 bases, leaving 9 bases between the germline ends. The CDR3 loop spans 14 amino acids. Germline values: CDR1 LNHDA, CDR2 SQIVND (reference sequence). The CDR3 DNA is TGTGCCAGTAGTATGTGGATGGACAATCAGCCCCAGCATTTT. Protein product: CASSMWMDNQPQHF.

This clone was seen a few times. This chain uses TRBV15 with TRBJ2-1; D gene unclear. The germline V gene has CDR1 LNHNV and CDR2 YYDKDF (reference sequence). Trimming removed 5 bases at V and 0 bases at J, with 11 bases between. The CDR3 is made up of 15 amino acids. CDR3 coding DNA: TGTGCCACCAGCCTACCGGGCAGCTCCTACAATGAGCAGTTCTTC. Translation: CATSLPGSSYNEQFF.

V is TRBV28 and J is TRBJ2-1, with 10 positions matching TRBD2. This CDR3 spans 17 amino acids. Germline-derived CDR1 and CDR2 are MDHEN and SYDVKM. Trimming took 6 bases from V and 7 from J; bases not matched to a gene: 15. CDR3 nucleotides: TGTGCCAGCAGCCCCCTAGCGGGAGCCCAGAGCGGGAATGAGCAGTTCTTC. Protein product: CASSPLAGAQSGNEQFF.

This rearrangement joins TRBV18 to TRBJ2-7; weak D call: TRBD1 (5 bases). This CDR3 spans 15 amino acids. The ends were cut back, 0 bases at V and 1 base at J, with 10 bases in the middle. Looked up from germline, CDR1 is KGHSH and CDR2 is LQKENI. The CDR3 DNA reads as TGTGCCAGCTCACCACCCCAGGGTAGGTCCTACGAGCAGTACTTC. Translation gives CASSPPQGRSYEQYF. The entire variable domain, with the rest obtained from reference TRBV18 and TRBJ2-7, is as follows: NAGVMQNPRHLVRRRGQEARLRCSPMKGHSHVYWYRQLPEEGLKFMVYLQKENIIDESGMPKERFSAEFPKEGPSILRIQQVVRGDSAAYFCASSPPQGRSYEQYFGPGTRLTVT.

For the CDR3, the DNA is TGTGCCTGGTCGTCAGGGGACACCGGGGAGCTGTTTTTT. This sequence encodes CAWSSGDTGELFF. V and J are TRBV30 and TRBJ2-2; D is perhaps TRBD1 (6 bases). This CDR3 is built from 13 residues. V was trimmed by 5 bases and J by 3 bases, leaving 10 bases between them. Germline V gene sequence: CDR1 GTSNPN, CDR2 SVGIG (reference sequence).

V gene TRBV11-3 combines with J gene TRBJ2-1; perhaps TRBD1 as D (5 bases). The germline V gene encodes CDR1 SGHNT and CDR2 YENEEA. V was trimmed by 5 bases and J by 6 bases, leaving 5 bases between them. The CDR3 sequence is 11 residues long. DNA of the CDR3: TGTGCCAGCAGCCAGGGCAATGAGCAGTTCTTC. Protein sequence: CASSQGNEQFF.

This clone occurred once. This chain joins TRBV4-1 and TRBJ2-1; a weak D match, TRBD2 (6 bases). CDR3 length: 12 residues. V was clipped by 1 base and J by 9 bases, with 7 bases between them. CDR1 is MGHRA and CDR2 is YSYEKL in the germline V gene. The CDR3 DNA reads as TGCGCCAGCAGCCAAGCGGGACTTGAGCAGTTCTTC. It encodes CASSQAGLEQFF.

This clone turned up a few times. The chain joins TRBV28 to TRBJ1-2; the D is unclear. CDR3 length: 13 residues. V lost 3 bases and J lost 4, with 9 bases in between. The V gene's germline CDR1 is MDHEN and CDR2 SYDVKM. This chain's CDR3 is CASSLGGSYGYTF. CDR3 coding DNA: TGTGCCAGCAGTTTGGGAGGGTCCTATGGCTACACCTTC.

CDR3 protein: CASSQQWGTEAFF. DNA for the CDR3: TGTGCCAGCAGCCAGCAATGGGGGACTGAAGCTTTCTTT. V usage is TRBV14 and J usage is TRBJ1-1; a weak D match, TRBD1 (5 bases). Trimming pared 3 bases from V and 5 bases from J, leaving 10 bases between. Germline CDR1 reads SGHDN; CDR2 reads FVKESK. The CDR3 consists of 13 residues.

The rearrangement joins TRBV29-1 to TRBJ2-7; 8 bases agree with TRBD1. Trimming took 2 bases from V and 2 from J; bases not matched to a gene: 5. There are 14 residues in the CDR3. In germline, CDR1 is SQVTM, CDR2 ANQGSEA. In DNA, the CDR3 is TGCAGCGTTGAACGGCAGGGGGCTCCCTACGAGCAGTACTTC. This translates into CSVERQGAPYEQYF.

V usage is TRBV25-1 and J usage is TRBJ1-2, with a possible D match to TRBD1 (5 bases). CDR3 length: 11 residues. The germline V and J ends were trimmed by 4 bases and 8 bases, with 8 bases remaining between them. The germline V gene has CDR1 MGHDK and CDR2 SYGVNS. CDR3 coding DNA: TGTGCCAGCAGTGGACAGATCGGCTACACCTTC. It specifies CASSGQIGYTF.

The V gene is TRBV5-1, the J gene TRBJ2-1, with 7 bases that match TRBD1. The CDR3 is 15 residues long. Germline V gives CDR1 SGHRS, CDR2 YFSETQ. Unmatched junction bases numbered 3, after V lost 3 bases and J lost 0 bases. The CDR3 sequence is CASSSGQISYNEQFF. The CDR3 DNA reads TGCGCCAGCAGCTCGGGACAGATCTCCTACAATGAGCAGTTCTTC.

V usage is TRBV7-8 and J usage is TRBJ1-3; D not certain. This CDR3 is 15 amino acids long. V was cut by 7 bases and J by 0 bases, with 13 bases left in between. CDR1 is SGHVS, CDR2 FQNEAQ, per germline. CDR3 protein: CASTRWRGSGNTIYF. The CDR3 region has the DNA TGTGCCAGCACCAGGTGGAGAGGCTCTGGAAACACCATATATTTT. Complete variable domain (other parts from reference TRBV7-8 and TRBJ1-3): GAGVSQSPRYKVAKRGQDVALRCDPISGHVSLFWYQQALGQGPEFLTYFQNEAQLDKSGLPSDRFFAERPEGSVSTLKIQRTQQEDSAVYLCASTRWRGSGNTIYFGEGSWLTVV.